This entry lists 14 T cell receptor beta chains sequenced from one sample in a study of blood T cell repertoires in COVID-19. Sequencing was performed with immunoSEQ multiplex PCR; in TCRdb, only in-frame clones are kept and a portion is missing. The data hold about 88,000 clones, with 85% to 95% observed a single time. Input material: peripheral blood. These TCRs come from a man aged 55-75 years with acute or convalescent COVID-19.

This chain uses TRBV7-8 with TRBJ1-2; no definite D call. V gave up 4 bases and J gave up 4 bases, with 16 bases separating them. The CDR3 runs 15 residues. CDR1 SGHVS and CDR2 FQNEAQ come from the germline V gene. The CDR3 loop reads CASSSPRRGLYGYTF. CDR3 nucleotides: TGTGCCAGCAGCTCCCCTCGGCGAGGGCTCTATGGCTACACCTTC.

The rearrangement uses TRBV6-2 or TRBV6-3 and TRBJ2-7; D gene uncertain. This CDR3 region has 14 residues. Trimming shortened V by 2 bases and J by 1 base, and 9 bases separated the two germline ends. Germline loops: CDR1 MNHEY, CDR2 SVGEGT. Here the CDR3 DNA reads TGTGCCAGCAGTTACCGGCTAGAATCCTACGAGCAGTACTTC. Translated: CASSYRLESYEQYF.

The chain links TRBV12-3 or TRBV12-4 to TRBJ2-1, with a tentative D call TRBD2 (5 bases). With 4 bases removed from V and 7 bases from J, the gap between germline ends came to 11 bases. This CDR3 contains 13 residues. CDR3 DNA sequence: TGTGCCAGCAGTTGGCAGACTAAAAATGAGCAGTTCTTC. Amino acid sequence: CASSWQTKNEQFF.

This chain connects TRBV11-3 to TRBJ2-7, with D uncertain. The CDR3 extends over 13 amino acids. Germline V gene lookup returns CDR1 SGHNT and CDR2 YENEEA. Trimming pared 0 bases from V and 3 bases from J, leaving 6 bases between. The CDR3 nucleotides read TGTGCCAGCAGCTTAGACCCCAACTACGAGCAGTACTTC. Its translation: CASSLDPNYEQYF.

CDR3 residues: CASSSGTSSPSGANVLTF. The DNA of the CDR3 is TGCGCCAGCAGCTCAGGAACTAGCTCCCCCTCTGGGGCCAACGTCCTGACTTTC. The chain carries TRBV5-1 and TRBJ2-6; D perhaps matches TRBD2 (6 bases). Trimming took 3 bases from V and 0 from J, leaving 16 bases between them. Germline CDR1 SGHRS, CDR2 YFSETQ. This CDR3 comprises 18 residues.

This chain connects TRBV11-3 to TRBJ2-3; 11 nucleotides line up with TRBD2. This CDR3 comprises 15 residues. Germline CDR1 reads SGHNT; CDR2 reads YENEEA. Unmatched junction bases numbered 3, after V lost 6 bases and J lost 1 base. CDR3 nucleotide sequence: TGTGCCAGCAGTAGCGGGGGGGGTGGCACAGATACGCAGTATTTT. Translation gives CASSSGGGGTDTQYF.

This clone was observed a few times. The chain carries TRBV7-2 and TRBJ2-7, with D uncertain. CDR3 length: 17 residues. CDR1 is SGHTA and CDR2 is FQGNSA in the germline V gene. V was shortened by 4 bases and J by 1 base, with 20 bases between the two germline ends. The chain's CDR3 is CASSSPPSPEASYEQYF. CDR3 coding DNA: TGTGCCAGCAGCTCACCTCCGAGTCCGGAAGCGTCCTACGAGCAGTACTTC.

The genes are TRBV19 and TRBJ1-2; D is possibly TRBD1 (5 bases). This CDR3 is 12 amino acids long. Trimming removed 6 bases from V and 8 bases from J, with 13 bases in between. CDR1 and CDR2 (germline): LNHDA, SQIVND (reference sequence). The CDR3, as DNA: TGTGCCAGTAGCCCACAGGATACGGGCTACACCTTC. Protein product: CASSPQDTGYTF.

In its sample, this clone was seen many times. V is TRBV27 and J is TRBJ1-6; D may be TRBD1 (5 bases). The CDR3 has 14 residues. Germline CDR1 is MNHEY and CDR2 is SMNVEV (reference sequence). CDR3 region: CATNRQGPNSPLHF. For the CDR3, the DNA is TGTGCTACCAACCGGCAGGGCCCGAATTCACCCCTCCACTTT.

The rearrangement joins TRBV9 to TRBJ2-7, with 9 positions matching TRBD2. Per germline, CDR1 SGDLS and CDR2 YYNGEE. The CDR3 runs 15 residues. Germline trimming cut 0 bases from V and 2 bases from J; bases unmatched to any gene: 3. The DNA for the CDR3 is TGTGCCAGCAGCGTAGGACTAGCGGAGGCCTACGAGCAGTACTTC. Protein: CASSVGLAEAYEQYF.

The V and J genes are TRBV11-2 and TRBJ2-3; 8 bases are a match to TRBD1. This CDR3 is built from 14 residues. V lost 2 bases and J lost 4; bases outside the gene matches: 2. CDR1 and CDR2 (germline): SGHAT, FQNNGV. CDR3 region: CASSLRQGSDTQYF. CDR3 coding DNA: TGTGCCAGCAGCTTAAGACAGGGGTCAGATACGCAGTATTTT.

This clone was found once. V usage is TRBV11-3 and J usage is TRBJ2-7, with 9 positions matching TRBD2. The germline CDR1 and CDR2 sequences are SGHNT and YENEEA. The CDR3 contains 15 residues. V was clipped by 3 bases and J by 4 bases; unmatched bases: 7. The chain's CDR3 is CASSFTVAGEYEQYF. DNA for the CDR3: TGTGCCAGCAGCTTCACTGTAGCGGGAGAATACGAGCAGTACTTC.

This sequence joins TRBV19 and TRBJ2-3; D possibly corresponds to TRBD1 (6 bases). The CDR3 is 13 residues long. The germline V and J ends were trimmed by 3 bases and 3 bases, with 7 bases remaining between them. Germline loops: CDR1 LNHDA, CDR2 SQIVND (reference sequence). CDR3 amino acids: CASSIQGTDTQYF. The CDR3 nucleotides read TGTGCCAGTAGTATTCAGGGGACAGATACGCAGTATTTT.

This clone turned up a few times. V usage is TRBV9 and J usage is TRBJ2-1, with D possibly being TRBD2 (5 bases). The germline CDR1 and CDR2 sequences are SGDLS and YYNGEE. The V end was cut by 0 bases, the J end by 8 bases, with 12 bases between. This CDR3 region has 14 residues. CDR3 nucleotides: TGTGCCAGCAGCGTAGGTGGAGAGGGAGATGAGCAGTTCTTC. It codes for CASSVGGEGDEQFF.